The source of this T cell receptor (beta chain) is a study of PD-L1 blockade in urothelial cancer. Study as a whole: At 6 weeks and at 3 weeks (second dose) after treatment start, blood was analyzed. There were a median of approximately 150,000 T cells in blood samples.

Regarding this clone: Its antigen is currently unknown.

V lost 0 bases and J 4 bases, leaving 10 bases between the germline ends. Germline values: CDR1 SGHKS, CDR2 YYEKEE (reference sequence). CDR3 size: 14 residues. Regarding the study as a whole: Durable-benefit cases showed more tumor-associated blood clone expansion at 3 weeks.

Sequencing was performed with immunoSEQ multiplex PCR; in TCRdb, only in-frame clones are kept and a portion is missing. The table includes 50,000 or so clones, approximately 80% detected once. Sequenced here: PBMCs, sampled around atezolizumab (anti-PD-L1) treatment. The chain links TRBV5-5 to TRBJ1-1; maybe TRBD1 (6 bases). This sequence was found in a man between 65 and 85 years old with urothelial cancer. The CDR3 is CASSLGGRGTEAFF. CDR3 bases: TGTGCCAGCAGCTTGGGAGGCAGGGGCACTGAAGCTTTCTTT.